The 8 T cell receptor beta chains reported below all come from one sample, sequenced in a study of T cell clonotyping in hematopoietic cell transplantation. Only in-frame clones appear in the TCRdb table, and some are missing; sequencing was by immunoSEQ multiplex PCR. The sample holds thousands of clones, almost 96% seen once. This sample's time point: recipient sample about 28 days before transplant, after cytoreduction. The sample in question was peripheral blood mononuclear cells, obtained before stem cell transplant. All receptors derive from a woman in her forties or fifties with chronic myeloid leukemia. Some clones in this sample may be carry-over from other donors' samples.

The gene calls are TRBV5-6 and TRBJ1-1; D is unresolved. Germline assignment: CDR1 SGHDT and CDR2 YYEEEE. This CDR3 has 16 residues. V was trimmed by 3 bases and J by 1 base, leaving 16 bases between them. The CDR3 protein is CASSSGRYLPNTEAFF. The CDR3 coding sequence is TGTGCCAGCAGCTCCGGACGGTACCTACCGAACACTGAAGCTTTCTTT.

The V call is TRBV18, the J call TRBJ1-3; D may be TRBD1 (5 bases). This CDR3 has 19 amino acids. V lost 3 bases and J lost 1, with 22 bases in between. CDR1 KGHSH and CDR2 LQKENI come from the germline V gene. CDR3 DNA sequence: TGTGCCAGCTCACCCCTCCCTATAAAGACAGTCTCATCTGGAAACACCATATATTTT. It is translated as CASSPLPIKTVSSGNTIYF.

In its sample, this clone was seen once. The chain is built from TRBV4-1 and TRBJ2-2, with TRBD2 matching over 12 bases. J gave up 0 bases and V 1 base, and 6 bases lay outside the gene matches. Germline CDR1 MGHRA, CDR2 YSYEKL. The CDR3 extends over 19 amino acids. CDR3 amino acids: CASSQGALAGGTNTGELFF. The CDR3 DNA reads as TGCGCCAGCAGCCAAGGTGCACTAGCGGGAGGAACGAACACCGGGGAGCTGTTTTTT.

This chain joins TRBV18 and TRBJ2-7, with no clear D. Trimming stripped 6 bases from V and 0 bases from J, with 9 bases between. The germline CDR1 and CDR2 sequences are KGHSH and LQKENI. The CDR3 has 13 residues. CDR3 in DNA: TGTGCCAGCTCGCCCTCGGGCTCCTACGAGCAGTACTTC. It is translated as CASSPSGSYEQYF.

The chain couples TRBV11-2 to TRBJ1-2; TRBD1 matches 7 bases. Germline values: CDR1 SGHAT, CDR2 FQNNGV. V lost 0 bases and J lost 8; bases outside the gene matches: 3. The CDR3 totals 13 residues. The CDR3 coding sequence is TGTGCCAGCAGCTTAGATGGGACAGTCGGCTACACCTTC. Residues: CASSLDGTVGYTF.

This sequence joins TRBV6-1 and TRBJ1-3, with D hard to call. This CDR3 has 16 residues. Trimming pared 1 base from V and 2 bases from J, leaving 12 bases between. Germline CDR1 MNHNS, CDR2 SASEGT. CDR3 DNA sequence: TGTGCCAGCAGTGAAGGGCCACCAGGAACTGGAAACACCATATATTTT. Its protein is CASSEGPPGTGNTIYF.

The CDR3 DNA sequence: TGTGCCAGCAGTGACAGAAGTCATGATGGCTACACCTTC. It specifies CASSDRSHDGYTF. The chain joins TRBV2 to TRBJ1-2; no clear D gene. Trimming left V 3 bases short and J 6 bases short, with 11 bases between. CDR1 and CDR2 from the germline V gene are SNHLY and FYNNEI. The CDR3 is 13 amino acids. The entire variable domain, with the rest obtained from reference TRBV2 and TRBJ1-2, is as follows: EPEVTQTPSHQVTQMGQEVILRCVPISNHLYFYWYRQILGQKVEFLVSFYNNEISEKSEIFDDQFSVERPDGSNFTLKIRSTKLEDSAMYFCASSDRSHDGYTFGSGTRLTVV.

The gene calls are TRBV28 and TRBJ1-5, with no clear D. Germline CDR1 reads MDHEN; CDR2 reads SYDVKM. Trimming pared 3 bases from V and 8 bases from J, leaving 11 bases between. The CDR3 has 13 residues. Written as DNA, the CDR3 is TGTGCCAGCAGTTTCCGGGGTCTGAAGCCCCAGCATTTT. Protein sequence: CASSFRGLKPQHF.